What follows are 24 T cell receptor beta chains derived from one specimen sequenced in a study of T cell responses to AZD1222 COVID-19 vaccine. Only in-frame clones appear in the TCRdb table, and some are missing; sequencing was by immunoSEQ multiplex PCR. In the table there are tens of thousands of clones, 88% of which are singletons. Material: peripheral blood, obtained on day 0 of MenACWY control vaccination. The source is an adult in good health.

The chain joins TRBV4-3 to TRBJ2-1; D perhaps matches TRBD2 (5 bases). Deletions cut 1 base from V and 0 bases from J, with 13 bases between. The CDR3 covers 17 residues. Germline V lookup: CDR1 LGHNA, CDR2 YSLEER. The CDR3 spells CASSQGVGSSSYNEQFF. In nucleotides, the CDR3 is TGCGCCAGCAGCCAAGGGGTGGGGAGTAGCTCCTACAATGAGCAGTTCTTC.

This chain connects TRBV13 to TRBJ1-5, with D perhaps matching TRBD1 (5 bases). The CDR3 spans 14 residues. The V gene lost 5 bases and the J gene lost 5 bases, with 13 bases spanning the gap. Germline values: CDR1 PRHDT, CDR2 FYEKMQ (reference sequence). CDR3 DNA sequence: TGTGCCAGCAGCCCCGCGGGGGGGGATCAGCCCCAGCATTTT. Translated: CASSPAGGDQPQHF.

The gene calls are TRBV28 and TRBJ1-2; no firm D call. The CDR3 sequence is 14 residues long. V lost 3 bases and J 3 bases, leaving 11 bases between the germline ends. Germline V gene sequence: CDR1 MDHEN, CDR2 SYDVKM. The CDR3 DNA follows: TGTGCCAGCAGTTTGGGAGCGGAATACTATGGCTACACCTTC. Amino acids: CASSLGAEYYGYTF.

The CDR3: CASSESRTNNEQFF. Written as DNA, the CDR3 is TGCGCCAGCAGTGAGTCGAGGACAAATAATGAGCAGTTCTTC. This sequence joins TRBV10-2 and TRBJ2-1; D is possibly TRBD1 (5 bases). The CDR3 has 14 amino acids. Germline loops: CDR1 WSHSY, CDR2 SAAADI. With 0 bases removed from V and 7 bases from J, the gap between germline ends came to 10 bases.

The V gene is TRBV7-9, the J gene TRBJ2-7, with TRBD1 matching 9 bases. Germline CDR1 SEHNR, CDR2 FQNEAQ (reference sequence). The CDR3 is 16 amino acids. V shed 7 bases and J 5 bases; nucleotides not matched to a gene: 15. CDR3 DNA: TGTGCCAGCACTACTGGACAGGGGATTGACGGGGACGAGCAGTACTTC. This sequence encodes CASTTGQGIDGDEQYF.

CDR3 residues: CASTPGGLNEQFF. The CDR3 DNA reads as TGTGCCAGCACCCCAGGGGGTTTGAATGAGCAGTTCTTC. The chain uses TRBV28 and TRBJ2-1, with TRBD1 matching 7 bases. This CDR3 has 13 amino acids. V lost 7 bases and J lost 7; bases outside the gene matches: 7. Germline lookup yields CDR1 MDHEN and CDR2 SYDVKM.

This clone was seen only once. The chain joins TRBV11-2 to TRBJ2-7; D is perhaps TRBD2 (6 bases). The CDR3 sequence is 11 residues long. The ends were cut back, 5 bases at V and 6 bases at J, with 8 bases in the middle. Germline CDR1 and CDR2: SGHAT and FQNNGV. CDR3 sequence reads: CASSRGGEQYF. The CDR3 DNA follows: TGTGCCAGCAGCAGGGGAGGCGAGCAGTACTTC. The complete variable domain, with remaining parts taken from reference TRBV11-2 and TRBJ2-7, reads EAGVAQSPRYKIIEKRQSVAFWCNPISGHATLYWYQQILGQGPKLLIQFQNNGVVDDSQLPKDRFSAERLKGVDSTLKIQPAKLEDSAVYLCASSRGGEQYFGPGTRLTVT.

The gene calls are TRBV5-6 and TRBJ1-4; possibly TRBD1 for D (6 bases). Looked up from germline, CDR1 is SGHDT and CDR2 is YYEEEE. The CDR3 consists of 15 residues. The V end was cut by 1 base, the J end by 8 bases, with 15 bases between. CDR3 sequence: CASSLMAGAYEKLFF. CDR3 sequence (DNA): TGTGCCAGCAGCTTGATGGCAGGGGCTTACGAAAAACTGTTTTTT.

J is TRBJ2-1 and V is TRBV28; no clear D. Trimming shortened V by 2 bases and J by 10 bases, and 9 bases separated the two germline ends. The CDR3 extends over 12 amino acids. CDR1 and CDR2 from the germline V gene are MDHEN and SYDVKM. The CDR3 DNA sequence: TGTGCCAGCAGTTTACGAGGCCGGGAGCAGTTCTTC. The encoded protein is CASSLRGREQFF.

J is TRBJ2-1 and V is TRBV5-1; TRBD1 or TRBD2 may be the D gene (5 bases each). In germline, CDR1 is SGHRS, CDR2 YFSETQ. The germline V and J ends were trimmed by 4 bases and 9 bases, with 17 bases remaining between them. The CDR3 runs 14 residues. CDR3 bases: TGCGCCAGCAGCCCGGGACCGCCCGTGGGTGAGCAGTTCTTC. Protein: CASSPGPPVGEQFF.

This clone occurred a few times. The chain is built from TRBV30 and TRBJ1-1, with 7 bases that match TRBD1. V shed 3 bases and J 7 bases; nucleotides not matched to a gene: 8. Germline CDR1 and CDR2: GTSNPN and SVGIG (reference sequence). The CDR3 contains 13 residues. CDR3 loop: CAWRTGEVGEAFF. CDR3 sequence (DNA): TGTGCCTGGAGAACAGGGGAAGTCGGTGAAGCTTTCTTT.

This chain connects TRBV9 to TRBJ2-2, with 7 bases matching TRBD2. Germline-derived CDR1 and CDR2 are SGDLS and YYNGEE. The CDR3 sequence is 16 residues long. The V gene end was trimmed by 4 bases and the J gene end by 5 bases; junction bases not matched to a gene: 11. Here the CDR3 DNA reads TGTGCCAGCAGCCGAACAAGCGGGATATCGACCGGGGAGCTGTTTTTT. Translating gives CASSRTSGISTGELFF. The whole variable domain, filled in from reference TRBV9 and TRBJ2-2, reads DSGVTQTPKHLITATGQRVTLRCSPRSGDLSVYWYQQSLDQGLQFLIQYYNGEERAKGNILERFSAQQFPDLHSELNLSSLELGDSALYFCASSRTSGISTGELFFGEGSRLTVL.

The rearrangement links TRBV10-3 to TRBJ1-1; D may be TRBD1 (5 bases). The CDR3 is 15 amino acids. Looked up from germline, CDR1 is ENHRY and CDR2 is SYGVKD. V lost 7 bases, J lost 3 bases, and 18 bases lay in between. The CDR3 nucleotides are TGTGCCATCACTCCCACCGGGCAGGGATACACTGAAGCTTTCTTT. Protein: CAITPTGQGYTEAFF.

This rearrangement joins TRBV20-1 to TRBJ2-1, with TRBD2 matching 12 bases. CDR3 length: 19 residues. Unmatched junction bases numbered 16, after V lost 3 bases and J lost 4 bases. CDR1 and CDR2 (germline): DFQATT, SNEGSKA (reference sequence). The CDR3 protein is CSASGLGASGRENYNEQFF. The CDR3 DNA sequence: TGCAGTGCTAGTGGGTTGGGGGCTAGCGGGAGGGAAAATTACAATGAGCAGTTCTTC.

The chain has TRBV2 and TRBJ1-5; the D gene is possibly TRBD1 (5 bases). The CDR3 runs 15 residues. The germline CDR1 and CDR2 sequences are SNHLY and FYNNEI. V lost 0 bases and J lost 5, with 11 bases in between. The CDR3: CASSEAMPGDQPQHF. CDR3 nucleotide sequence: TGTGCCAGCAGTGAAGCGATGCCGGGGGATCAGCCCCAGCATTTT.

The rearrangement links TRBV28 to TRBJ2-7, with D possibly TRBD1 on 6 matching bases. The CDR3 is 17 amino acids. The V end was cut by 5 bases, the J end by 5 bases, with 25 bases between. Germline CDR1 MDHEN, CDR2 SYDVKM. The CDR3 sequence: CASSPIHVVRGDNEQYF. The DNA for the CDR3 is TGTGCCAGCAGTCCCATTCACGTCGTCAGGGGCGATAACGAGCAGTACTTC. Together with reference TRBV28 and TRBJ2-7, the CDR3 gives the full variable domain: DVKVTQSSRYLVKRTGEKVFLECVQDMDHENMFWYRQDPGLGLRLIYFSYDVKMKEKGDIPEGYSVSREKKERFSLILESASTNQTSMYLCASSPIHVVRGDNEQYFGPGTRLTVT.

V and J are TRBV7-2 and TRBJ1-2, with D perhaps TRBD1 (5 bases). Germline-derived CDR1 and CDR2 are SGHTA and FQGNSA. The germline V and J ends were trimmed by 5 bases and 2 bases, with 21 bases remaining between them. The CDR3 contains 17 residues. The CDR3 DNA follows: TGTGCCAGCAGCCCTGGGGACGGCCGGCCGAGAAACTATGGCTACACCTTC. Its translation: CASSPGDGRPRNYGYTF. Full variable domain (rest looked up from reference TRBV7-2 and TRBJ1-2): GAGVSQSPSNKVTEKGKDVELRCDPISGHTALYWYRQSLGQGLEFLIYFQGNSAPDKSGLPSDRFSAERTGGSVSTLTIQRTQQEDSAVYLCASSPGDGRPRNYGYTFGSGTRLTVV.

The chain recombines TRBV6-5 with TRBJ1-2; TRBD1 agrees at 7 bases. This CDR3 has 14 amino acids. Germline assignment: CDR1 MNHEY and CDR2 SVGAGI. Unmatched junction bases numbered 9, after V lost 7 bases and J lost 4 bases. The CDR3 is CASTAQGGFYGYTF. The CDR3 bases are TGTGCCAGCACCGCCCAGGGGGGCTTCTATGGCTACACCTTC.

The J gene is TRBJ2-2, the V gene TRBV7-6, with D possibly TRBD1 on 5 matching bases. Deletions cut 2 bases from V and 9 bases from J, with 13 bases between. This CDR3 contains 14 residues. The germline V gene has CDR1 SGHVS and CDR2 FNYEAQ. CDR3 loop: CASSLLQGSRELFF. The CDR3 bases are TGTGCCAGCAGCTTACTCCAGGGCTCCAGGGAGCTGTTTTTT.

This clone was seen a few times. V usage is TRBV28 and J usage is TRBJ1-2, with D possibly matching TRBD1 (6 bases). The germline V gene has CDR1 MDHEN and CDR2 SYDVKM. Trimming took 6 bases from V and 4 from J, leaving 15 bases between them. The CDR3 runs 14 residues. Here the CDR3 DNA reads TGTGCCAGCAGACCCACCGGGACAAGCTATGGCTACACCTTC. This sequence encodes CASRPTGTSYGYTF.

This sequence joins TRBV10-1 and TRBJ2-3, with 9 positions matching TRBD2. Trimming at V came to 0 bases and at J to 4 bases, leaving 5 bases not matched to a gene. Germline V gene data show CDR1 as WNHNN and CDR2 as SYGVQD (reference sequence). This CDR3 spans 16 amino acids. The CDR3 bases are TGCGCCAGCAGTGAGTCCTGGACTAGCGAGGCAGATACGCAGTATTTT. It yields the protein CASSESWTSEADTQYF.

The table lists this clone with a count of one. This chain joins TRBV10-3 and TRBJ2-5, with a weak D call TRBD1 (6 bases). Germline loops: CDR1 ENHRY, CDR2 SYGVKD. V lost 0 bases, J lost 4 bases, and 9 bases lay in between. The CDR3 extends over 14 amino acids. CDR3 nucleotide sequence: TGTGCCATCAGTGAGTCGAGGGGGTCAGAGACCCAGTACTTC. Amino acids: CAISESRGSETQYF.

The gene calls are TRBV19 and TRBJ1-1, with TRBD1 identical over 9 bases. Germline V gene sequence: CDR1 LNHDA, CDR2 SQIVND (reference sequence). The CDR3 covers 16 residues. Losses at the gene ends were 4 bases for V and 1 base for J; bases not matched to a gene: 7. The chain's CDR3 is CASSTRQGVRNTEAFF. DNA of the CDR3: TGTGCCAGTAGTACCCGACAGGGGGTAAGGAACACTGAAGCTTTCTTT. The full variable domain, rest sourced from reference TRBV19 and TRBJ1-1, is DGGITQSPKYLFRKEGQNVTLSCEQNLNHDAMYWYRQDPGQGLRLIYYSQIVNDFQKGDIAEGYSVSREKKESFPLTVTSAQKNPTAFYLCASSTRQGVRNTEAFFGQGTRLTVV.

The rearrangement links TRBV7-2 to TRBJ2-3; D unclear. Germline-derived CDR1 and CDR2 are SGHTA and FQGNSA. This CDR3 is 15 amino acids long. Trimming stripped 1 base from V and 7 bases from J, with 15 bases between. The CDR3 DNA follows: TGTGCCAGCAGCTTAGGGGATCAGACCCTCAATACGCAGTATTTT. Protein sequence: CASSLGDQTLNTQYF. The entire variable domain, with the rest obtained from reference TRBV7-2 and TRBJ2-3, is as follows: GAGVSQSPSNKVTEKGKDVELRCDPISGHTALYWYRQSLGQGLEFLIYFQGNSAPDKSGLPSDRFSAERTGGSVSTLTIQRTQQEDSAVYLCASSLGDQTLNTQYFGPGTRLTVL.